One T cell receptor (beta chain) is described in this entry. Its target is not known. The treatment: 19 received Ad26.COV2.S at low or high dose, single or two shots; roughly 5 received placebo; per-sample allocation not given. Vaccine and placebo recipients were sampled on day 63 after the first injection. The data stem from a study of Ad26.COV2.S vaccination and SARS-CoV-2 variants. Profiling relied on immunoSEQ multiplex PCR, and the TCRdb table lists in-frame clones only, not all of them. The sample holds around 320,000 clones, 85% seen once. Regarding the study as a whole: Reports say spike-specific CD8+ and CD4+ T cell responses covered substantial breadth after vaccination.

The CDR3 runs to 15 residues. CDR1 is MNHEY, CDR2 SVGAGI, per germline. With 8 bases clipped from V and 2 bases from J, the junction kept 8 bases outside the gene matches. This TCR derives from a person aged 18 to 65 who received the Ad26.COV2.S COVID-19 vaccine or a placebo. The chain carries TRBV6-5 and TRBJ2-3; 9 bases match TRBD2. The material was peripheral blood, obtained in a trial of Ad26.COV2.S vaccine versus placebo. The CDR3 region is CASSRVAGVTDTQYF. For the CDR3, the DNA is TGTGCCAGCTCCCGAGTAGCGGGGGTCACAGATACGCAGTATTTT.